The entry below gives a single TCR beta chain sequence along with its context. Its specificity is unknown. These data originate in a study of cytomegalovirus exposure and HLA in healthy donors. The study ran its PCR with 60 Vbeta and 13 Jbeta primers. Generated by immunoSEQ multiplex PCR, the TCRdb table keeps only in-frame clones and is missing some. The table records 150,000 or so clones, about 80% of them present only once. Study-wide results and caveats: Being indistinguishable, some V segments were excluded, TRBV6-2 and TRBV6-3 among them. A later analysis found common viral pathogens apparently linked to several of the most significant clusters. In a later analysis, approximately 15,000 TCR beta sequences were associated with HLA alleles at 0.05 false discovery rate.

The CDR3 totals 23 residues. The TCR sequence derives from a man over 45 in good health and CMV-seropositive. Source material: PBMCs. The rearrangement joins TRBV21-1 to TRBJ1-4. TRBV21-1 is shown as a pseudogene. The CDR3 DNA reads TGTGCCAGCAGCAACGGTCGAATACCGGGACAAGGTGGTGCGGGAGCAACTAATGAAAAACTGTTTTTT. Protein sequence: CASSNGRIPGQGGAGATNEKLFF.